The 29 T cell receptor beta chains presented below share a single source sample, sequenced in a study of sequential checkpoint blockade in melanoma. Treatment described: randomized to nivolumab then ipilimumab (arm A) or the reverse (arm B). Sequencing was performed with immunoSEQ multiplex PCR; in TCRdb, only in-frame clones are kept and a portion is missing. The table shows tens of thousands of clones, with approximately 30% occurring only once. The source material was tumor tissue (inferred from file names), sampled from a patient given nivolumab and ipilimumab in sequence. Source of these receptors: a human donor with melanoma.

This clone has just a few counts. The J gene is TRBJ1-5, the V gene TRBV28, with D perhaps TRBD1 (5 bases). Trimming took off 2 bases at V and 4 bases at J, with 12 bases between the two ends. Germline lookup yields CDR1 MDHEN and CDR2 SYDVKM. The length of the CDR3 is 15 residues. Here the CDR3 reads CASSLEAGGNQPQHF. DNA of the CDR3: TGTGCCAGCAGTTTAGAAGCGGGGGGGAATCAGCCCCAGCATTTT.

This rearrangement joins TRBV30 to TRBJ1-1; the D is unclear. The CDR3 sequence is 14 residues long. The germline CDR1 and CDR2 sequences are GTSNPN and SVGIG (reference sequence). The V end was cut by 0 bases, the J end by 6 bases, with 14 bases between. CDR3 bases: TGTGCCTGGAGTGTAGACGGGGTGGTACCTGAAGCTTTCTTT. It translates to CAWSVDGVVPEAFF. Full variable domain (rest looked up from reference TRBV30 and TRBJ1-1): SQTIHQWPATLVQPVGSPLSLECTVEGTSNPNLYWYRQAAGRGLQLLFYSVGIGQISSEVPQNLSASRPQDRQFILSSKKLLLSDSGFYLCAWSVDGVVPEAFFGQGTRLTVV.

This chain links TRBV6-1 with TRBJ2-5; weak D call: TRBD2 (6 bases). CDR1 MNHNS and CDR2 SASEGT come from the germline V gene. The germline V and J ends were trimmed by 1 base and 6 bases, with 15 bases remaining between them. This CDR3 has 15 amino acids. As DNA, the CDR3 is TGTGCCAGCAGTGAAGAGGCTAGCGCTCGCAAGACCCAGTACTTC. Translated: CASSEEASARKTQYF.

There are a few counts of this clone. The chain carries TRBV15 and TRBJ2-7; 10 bases agree with TRBD2. Germline V CDR1 and CDR2: LNHNV, YYDKDF (reference sequence). The CDR3 runs 17 residues. The V and J ends lost 0 bases and 1 base, in that order; junction bases with no gene match: 6. DNA for the CDR3: TGTGCCACCAGCAGAGATCGGCTAGCGGGGGTATCCTACGAGCAGTACTTC. This gives the protein CATSRDRLAGVSYEQYF.

In its sample, this clone was seen many times. At one boundary the junction diverges from the germline segment, which might be a read error. The chain couples TRBV11-3 to TRBJ2-5, with TRBD1 matching over 9 bases. From germline, CDR1 is SGHNT and CDR2 YENEEA. CDR3 length: 17 residues. CDR3 sequence: CASSSVMPGQGGETQYF. Here the CDR3 DNA reads TGTGCTAGCAGCTCGGTGATGCCGGGACAGGGCGGAGAGACCCAGTACTTC.

This clone was observed a handful of times. The V and J genes are TRBV2 and TRBJ1-5, with D possibly TRBD1 on 6 matching bases. Looked up from germline, CDR1 is SNHLY and CDR2 is FYNNEI. CDR3 length equals 14 residues. Trimming stripped 4 bases from V and 6 bases from J, with 13 bases between. This chain's CDR3 is CASSAQGTGQPQHF. The DNA of the CDR3 is TGTGCCAGCAGTGCACAGGGAACGGGTCAGCCCCAGCATTTT.

The chain links TRBV30 to TRBJ1-5, with D possibly matching TRBD1 (6 bases). Between the trimmed V and J ends, which lost 2 bases and 5 bases, there was a span of 10 bases. Germline loops: CDR1 GTSNPN, CDR2 SVGIG (reference sequence). The CDR3 covers 13 residues. DNA of the CDR3: TGTGCCTGGAGTTCTGGGGGGCATCAGCCCCAGCATTTT. It encodes CAWSSGGHQPQHF.

J is TRBJ2-1 and V is TRBV29-1; TRBD2 matches at 12 bases. Trimming took 7 bases from V and 4 from J; bases not matched to a gene: 8. Per the germline V gene, CDR1 is SQVTM and CDR2 is ANQGSEA. The CDR3 has 15 residues. CDR3 in amino acids: CSGGTSGFVYNEQFF. CDR3 nucleotides: TGCAGCGGCGGGACTAGCGGGTTTGTGTACAATGAGCAGTTCTTC.

This rearrangement joins TRBV19 to TRBJ1-5; no definite D call. This CDR3 has 16 amino acids. Trimming cost V 3 bases and J 5 bases, with 17 bases left between them. CDR1 and CDR2 from the germline V gene are LNHDA and SQIVND (reference sequence). The CDR3 is CASSIGTRGFDQPQHF. The CDR3 DNA reads TGTGCCAGTAGTATTGGTACGAGAGGGTTCGATCAGCCCCAGCATTTT.

This clone showed up just a few times. The CDR3: CASSEAWQGSGYTF. The CDR3 DNA is TGTGCCAGCAGTGAAGCGTGGCAGGGTAGTGGCTACACCTTC. The rearrangement uses TRBV6-1 and TRBJ1-2, with a tentative D call TRBD1 (5 bases). V lost 0 bases to trimming and J lost 7 bases, with 12 bases between them. Germline loops: CDR1 MNHNS, CDR2 SASEGT. This CDR3 region has 14 residues.

This clone is a singleton in its sample. The chain employs TRBV18 and TRBJ1-5; no definite D call. Trimming stripped 6 bases from V and 5 bases from J, with 11 bases between. Germline CDR1 is KGHSH and CDR2 is LQKENI. This CDR3 is built from 13 residues. The CDR3 coding sequence is TGTGCCAGCTCTCTGGGGTCGGATCAGCCCCAGCATTTT. As protein: CASSLGSDQPQHF.

In its sample, this clone was seen a few times. The chain has TRBV6-7 and TRBJ1-2; D is undetermined. TRBV6-7 is an ORF for which the function is uncertain. CDR3 size: 11 residues. The V end lost 4 bases, the J end lost 8 bases, and 8 bases lay between the germline ends. CDR3 in DNA: TGTGCCAGCAGTTTACAGCGAGGCTACACCTTC. It translates to CASSLQRGYTF.

V is TRBV4-1 and J is TRBJ1-2; D is ambiguous. Germline V gives CDR1 MGHRA, CDR2 YSYEKL. V lost 0 bases and J lost 7, with 9 bases in between. The CDR3 is 13 residues long. CDR3 nucleotide sequence: TGCGCCAGCAGCCAAGACATTTCGGGTGGCTACACCTTC. This gives the protein CASSQDISGGYTF.

This clone came up a few times. V usage is TRBV4-1 and J usage is TRBJ2-7; a possible D gene is TRBD2 (6 bases). This CDR3 comprises 15 residues. V gave up 0 bases and J gave up 3 bases, with 12 bases separating them. Germline V lookup: CDR1 MGHRA, CDR2 YSYEKL. Here the CDR3 reads CASSQDSGVGYEQYF. In DNA form, the CDR3 reads TGCGCCAGCAGCCAAGATTCGGGGGTAGGCTACGAGCAGTACTTC.

This clone has only a few counts. The chain uses TRBV25-1 and TRBJ2-7, with D hard to call. CDR3 length equals 13 residues. Deletions cut 4 bases from V and 0 bases from J, with 7 bases between. Germline V gene data show CDR1 as MGHDK and CDR2 as SYGVNS. The CDR3 loop is CASSALSSYEQYF. In nucleotides, the CDR3 is TGTGCCAGCAGTGCCTTAAGCTCCTACGAGCAGTACTTC.

The chain links TRBV11-3 to TRBJ2-1, with D possibly TRBD2 on 6 matching bases. Germline lookup yields CDR1 SGHNT and CDR2 YENEEA. Between the trimmed V and J ends, which lost 1 base and 4 bases, there was a span of 17 bases. CDR3 length equals 17 residues. The CDR3 region has the DNA TGTGCCAGCAGCTTAGGGGGACTTCAGGGCCGTTACAATGAGCAGTTCTTC. Protein sequence: CASSLGGLQGRYNEQFF.

V usage is TRBV18 and J usage is TRBJ2-7, with 7 bases that match TRBD1. The V gene's germline CDR1 is KGHSH and CDR2 LQKENI. The junction had 14 bases not matched to a gene; V was cut back by 3 bases and J by 9 bases. This CDR3 has 15 amino acids. The CDR3 is CASSPSGTDPLRQYF. In DNA, the CDR3 is TGTGCCAGCTCACCTTCCGGGACAGACCCCTTGAGGCAGTACTTC.

V is TRBV30 and J is TRBJ2-7, with 12 bases lining up with TRBD2. Germline-derived CDR1 and CDR2 are GTSNPN and SVGIG (reference sequence). The CDR3 is made up of 15 amino acids. V lost 5 bases to trimming and J lost 1 base; unmatched junction nucleotides: 6. In DNA form, the CDR3 reads TGTGCCTGGGCTCAGGGACTAGCGGGTTCCTACGAGCAGTACTTC. It codes for CAWAQGLAGSYEQYF.

There are a few counts of this clone. V gene TRBV9 combines with J gene TRBJ1-2; tentative D call: TRBD1 (5 bases). Germline values: CDR1 SGDLS, CDR2 YYNGEE. This CDR3 has 13 amino acids. V gave up 5 bases and J gave up 4 bases, with 12 bases separating them. In nucleotides, the CDR3 is TGTGCCAGCAGAGCTGGGACGGCCTATGGCTACACCTTC. It codes for CASRAGTAYGYTF.

The chain has TRBV12-5 and TRBJ1-1; no reliable D call. From germline, CDR1 is LGHNT and CDR2 FRNRAP. The CDR3 extends over 12 amino acids. DNA of the CDR3: TGTGCCAGCTGCGGGGTGGTCACTGAAGCTTTCTTT. This encodes CASCGVVTEAFF.

In this sample, this clone turned up a few times. The chain links TRBV30 to TRBJ1-5; a weak D match, TRBD1 (5 bases). The CDR3 has 13 residues. V was pared by 5 bases and J by 2 bases, with 10 bases between. The germline CDR1 and CDR2 sequences are GTSNPN and SVGIG (reference sequence). CDR3 protein: CAWGGGGNQPQHF. The CDR3 coding sequence is TGTGCCTGGGGCGGGGGGGGCAATCAGCCCCAGCATTTT.

V and J are TRBV30 and TRBJ1-1; D is ambiguous. The CDR3 runs to 14 residues. The V end was cut by 3 bases, the J end by 3 bases, with 14 bases between. CDR1 and CDR2 (germline): GTSNPN, SVGIG (reference sequence). The CDR3 sequence: CAWRRWARDTEAFF. The CDR3 nucleotides are TGTGCCTGGAGACGCTGGGCCCGGGACACTGAAGCTTTCTTT.

This clone has a handful of counts. The chain carries TRBV11-3 and TRBJ1-2; D ambiguous. The ends were cut back, 0 bases at V and 2 bases at J, with 10 bases in the middle. The CDR3 length is 15 residues. From germline, CDR1 is SGHNT and CDR2 YENEEA. This CDR3 is CASSLEVGLNYGYTF. For the CDR3, the DNA is TGTGCCAGCAGCTTAGAGGTCGGTTTAAACTATGGCTACACCTTC.

The V gene is TRBV28, the J gene TRBJ1-5; no clear D gene. The CDR3 covers 15 residues. V lost 5 bases, J lost 3 bases, and 14 bases lay in between. Germline-derived CDR1 and CDR2 are MDHEN and SYDVKM. CDR3 residues: CASSPIDGPNQPQHF. The DNA for the CDR3 is TGTGCCAGCAGTCCCATCGACGGACCCAATCAGCCCCAGCATTTT.

This clone was counted a few times. This sequence joins TRBV11-3 and TRBJ1-1, with 12 bases lining up with TRBD1. Germline lookup yields CDR1 SGHNT and CDR2 YENEEA. The ends lost 5 bases at V and 5 bases at J; junction bases unmatched: 6. This CDR3 is built from 15 residues. CDR3 region: CASSQGQGAWTEAFF. Written as DNA, the CDR3 is TGTGCCAGCAGCCAGGGACAGGGGGCGTGGACTGAAGCTTTCTTT.

The V call is TRBV4-1, the J call TRBJ2-1; 12 positions match TRBD2. Trimming at V came to 1 base and at J to 6 bases, leaving 4 bases not matched to a gene. CDR1 is MGHRA, CDR2 YSYEKL, per germline. The CDR3 spans 16 residues. CDR3 amino acids: CASSQGASGGANEQFF. DNA for the CDR3: TGCGCCAGCAGCCAAGGAGCTAGCGGGGGGGCCAATGAGCAGTTCTTC.

This clone was counted only a few times. The chain has TRBV6-8 and TRBJ2-5, with 13 bases identical to TRBD2. The germline V gene has CDR1 MNHGY and CDR2 SAAAGT. The ends lost 10 bases at V and 5 bases at J; junction bases unmatched: 10. This CDR3 comprises 15 residues. The CDR3 DNA sequence: TGTGCCATCAGAGATGGACTAGCGGGAGTGGAGACCCAGTACTTC. It yields the protein CAIRDGLAGVETQYF.

This clone was observed a few times. CDR3 protein: CAWRPVWDVEGAFF. The CDR3 DNA sequence: TGTGCCTGGAGGCCAGTGTGGGATGTTGAGGGAGCTTTCTTT. This rearrangement joins TRBV30 to TRBJ1-1, with unresolved D. Germline V gene data show CDR1 as GTSNPN and CDR2 as SVGIG (reference sequence). The CDR3 contains 14 residues. Trimming removed 3 bases at V and 10 bases at J, with 21 bases between.

This sequence joins TRBV5-1 and TRBJ2-6; perhaps TRBD1 as D (6 bases). Per germline, CDR1 SGHRS and CDR2 YFSETQ. CDR3 length: 15 residues. Trimming pared 4 bases from V and 1 base from J, leaving 9 bases between. The CDR3 spells CASSVGGSGANVLTF. The CDR3 nucleotides read TGCGCCAGCAGCGTAGGGGGTTCTGGGGCCAACGTCCTGACTTTC. Combining the CDR3 with reference TRBV5-1 and TRBJ2-6 gives the whole variable domain KAGVTQTPRYLIKTRGQQVTLSCSPISGHRSVSWYQQTPGQGLQFLFEYFSETQRNKGNFPGRFSGRQFSNSRSEMNVSTLELGDSALYLCASSVGGSGANVLTFGAGSRLTVL.